Below are 28 T cell receptor beta chains sequenced from a single sample in a study of T cells in Graves' hyperthyroidism and ophthalmopathy. What was amplified from RNA transcripts were TCR beta CDR3 regions. With the HTBI primer set, the TCR CDR3 went through a first round of RT-PCR. TCRdb processed the multiplex PCR reads anew with MiXCR; each CDR3 protein has one entry. The sample holds fewer than 650,000 distinct CDR3 sequences, around 15% seen once. Sequenced material: blood. These receptors were collected from a woman aged 40 to 50 with Graves' hyperthyroidism.

The table lists this clonotype with many counts. The chain couples TRBV28 to TRBJ2-6; D may be TRBD2 (5 bases). Germline V gene sequence: CDR1 MDHEN, CDR2 SYDVKM. The V end lost 5 bases, the J end lost 1 base, and 15 bases lay between the germline ends. The CDR3 is 17 residues long. DNA of the CDR3: TGTGCCAGCAGTCAAATGGCAGGAGGTTCTGGGGCCAACGTCCTGACTTTC. Translating it yields CASSQMAGGSGANVLTF.

The rearrangement joins TRBV7-8 to TRBJ1-2, with D perhaps matching TRBD1 (6 bases). The CDR3 length is 16 residues. V was cut by 2 bases and J by 6 bases, with 19 bases left in between. CDR1 is SGHVS and CDR2 is FQNEAQ in the germline V gene. The CDR3 region is CASSLLIFDRLHGYTF. CDR3 nucleotide sequence: TGTGCCAGCAGCTTATTAATCTTTGACAGGCTTCATGGCTACACCTTC.

This clonotype was observed a handful of times. The chain links TRBV14 to TRBJ2-3, with 12 bases that match TRBD2. Germline trimming cut 3 bases from V and 4 bases from J; bases unmatched to any gene: 2. Germline V CDR1 and CDR2: SGHDN, FVKESK. This CDR3 has 15 residues. The CDR3 DNA is TGTGCCAGCAGCCACCTAGCGGGAGGGGCAGATACGCAGTATTTT. Translating it yields CASSHLAGGADTQYF. The full variable domain, in which reference TRBV14 and TRBJ2-3 provide the parts outside the CDR3, is EAGVTQFPSHSVIEKGQTVTLRCDPISGHDNLYWYRRVMGKEIKFLLHFVKESKQDESGMPNNRFLAERTGGTYSTLKVQPAELEDSGVYFCASSHLAGGADTQYFGPGTRLTVL.

The rearrangement links TRBV10-3 to TRBJ1-3, with TRBD1 identical over 7 bases. The V segment lost 4 bases and the J segment 2 bases; nucleotides outside the gene matches: 2. From germline, CDR1 is ENHRY and CDR2 SYGVKD. The CDR3 is made up of 14 amino acids. The CDR3 region has the DNA TGTGCCATCAGTGCCGACAGGGCTGGAAACACCATATATTTT. Its translation: CAISADRAGNTIYF.

This clonotype was seen ten or more times. The rearrangement links TRBV6-1 to TRBJ2-7; tentative D call: TRBD1 (8 bases). Trimming cost V 3 bases and J 3 bases, with 15 bases left between them. Germline V gene sequence: CDR1 MNHNS, CDR2 SASEGT. The CDR3 covers 15 residues. The CDR3 spells CASSDSHRGGYEQYF. In DNA form, the CDR3 reads TGTGCCAGCAGTGACTCCCACAGGGGGGGCTACGAGCAGTACTTC.

This clonotype was detected ten times or more. The chain combines TRBV15 with TRBJ2-7, with 8 bases identical to TRBD1. Per germline, CDR1 LNHNV and CDR2 YYDKDF (reference sequence). Trimming at V came to 0 bases and at J to 4 bases, leaving 5 bases not matched to a gene. The CDR3 is 15 amino acids. The CDR3, as DNA: TGTGCCACCAGCAGAGACGGACAGGGCGGGTACGAGCAGTACTTC. Its translation: CATSRDGQGGYEQYF. Together with reference TRBV15 and TRBJ2-7, the CDR3 gives the full variable domain: DAMVIQNPRYQVTQFGKPVTLSCSQTLNHNVMYWYQQKSSQAPKLLFHYYDKDFNNEADTPDNFQSRRPNTSFCFLDIRSPGLGDTAMYLCATSRDGQGGYEQYFGPGTRLTVT.

This clonotype was seen only a few times. The chain uses TRBV14 and TRBJ2-3; 9 nucleotides line up with TRBD1. This CDR3 region has 15 residues. Germline trimming cut 5 bases from V and 4 bases from J; bases unmatched to any gene: 7. Germline loops: CDR1 SGHDN, CDR2 FVKESK. CDR3 residues: CASSFRDRAADTQYF. In nucleotides, the CDR3 is TGTGCCAGCAGCTTTCGGGACAGGGCGGCAGATACGCAGTATTTT.

This clonotype was observed at least ten times. The gene calls are TRBV7-8 and TRBJ2-3; D perhaps matches TRBD1 (5 bases). CDR3 length: 15 residues. With 5 bases removed from V and 2 bases from J, the gap between germline ends came to 14 bases. Germline values: CDR1 SGHVS, CDR2 FQNEAQ. The CDR3 region is CASSLGAADTDTQYF. CDR3 in DNA: TGTGCCAGCAGCCTAGGGGCGGCCGACACAGATACGCAGTATTTT.

This clonotype showed up many times. This rearrangement joins TRBV7-9 to TRBJ2-3; a weak D match, TRBD2 (5 bases). V lost 1 base and J lost 5, with 10 bases in between. CDR1 SEHNR and CDR2 FQNEAQ come from the germline V gene (reference sequence). The CDR3 totals 14 residues. The CDR3 reads CASSLEASLDTQYF. In DNA form, the CDR3 reads TGTGCCAGCAGCTTAGAGGCTAGCCTAGATACGCAGTATTTT. The whole variable domain, remainder taken from reference TRBV7-9 and TRBJ2-3, is DTGVSQNPRHKITKRGQNVTFRCDPISEHNRLYWYRQTLGQGPEFLTYFQNEAQLEKSRLLSDRFSAERPKGSFSTLEIQRTEQGDSAMYLCASSLEASLDTQYFGPGTRLTVL.

This rearrangement joins TRBV27 to TRBJ1-4, with D maybe TRBD1 (6 bases). The CDR3 has 13 residues. In germline, CDR1 is MNHEY, CDR2 SMNVEV (reference sequence). Trimming left V 5 bases short and J 11 bases short, with 15 bases between. CDR3 region: CASSGTTGRKLFF. The DNA for the CDR3 is TGTGCCAGCAGTGGCACGACAGGCCGGAAACTGTTTTTT.

About this clonotype: An end of the junction does not agree with germline; a read error may underlie this. The V call is TRBV3-1, the J call TRBJ2-1, with 7 bases fitting TRBD2. This CDR3 comprises 16 residues. In germline, CDR1 is LGHDT, CDR2 YNNKEL (reference sequence). The CDR3 nucleotides are TGTGCCAGCAGCCACCTAGGCGCTAGCGGCCACAATGAGCAGCTCTTC. It yields the protein CASSHLGASGHNEQLF.

The rearrangement links TRBV2 to TRBJ1-6; TRBD1 matches 9 bases. From germline, CDR1 is SNHLY and CDR2 FYNNEI. The CDR3 runs to 15 residues. V dropped 3 bases and J dropped 7; count of bases not matched to a gene: 4. CDR3 loop: CASSDRDRANSPLHF. Here the CDR3 DNA reads TGTGCCAGCAGTGACCGGGACAGGGCGAATTCACCCCTCCACTTT.

Many counts were recorded for this clonotype. This chain uses TRBV11-1 with TRBJ2-1, with TRBD2 identical over 7 bases. From germline, CDR1 is SGHAT and CDR2 FQDESV (reference sequence). The CDR3 length is 12 residues. Trimming removed 2 bases from V and 12 bases from J; junction bases left unmatched: 4. CDR3 protein: CASSLPLAAQFF. For the CDR3, the DNA is TGTGCCAGCAGCTTACCCCTAGCGGCGCAGTTCTTC. Full variable domain (missing parts from reference TRBV11-1 and TRBJ2-1): EAEVAQSPRYKITEKSQAVAFWCDPISGHATLYWYRQILGQGPELLVQFQDESVVDDSQLPKDRFSAERLKGVDSTLKIQPAELGDSAMYLCASSLPLAAQFFGPGTRLTVL.

This clonotype was detected many times. This chain uses TRBV20-1 with TRBJ1-1, with unresolved D. Germline V gene sequence: CDR1 DFQATT, CDR2 SNEGSKA (reference sequence). V shed 1 base and J shed 4 bases, with 13 bases lying between them. This CDR3 region has 14 residues. CDR3 DNA: TGCAGTGCTAGAGTCCGAGGCTTGGCCACTGAAGCTTTCTTT. Residues: CSARVRGLATEAFF.

This rearrangement joins TRBV28 to TRBJ2-7; 12 bases align to TRBD2. V trimming: 1 base; J trimming: 2 bases; junction bases outside the gene matches: 3. The CDR3 totals 16 residues. The germline V gene has CDR1 MDHEN and CDR2 SYDVKM. In DNA, the CDR3 is TGTGCCAGCAGTTTATTGACTAGCGGGAGTGCCTACGAGCAGTACTTC. As protein: CASSLLTSGSAYEQYF.

This clonotype was counted at least ten times. The chain employs TRBV5-8 and TRBJ1-2; no reliable D call. The CDR3 spans 15 residues. Deletions cut 4 bases from V and 7 bases from J, with 20 bases between. Germline CDR1 reads SGHTS; CDR2 reads YDEGEE. In nucleotides, the CDR3 is TGTGCCAGCAGCGCGTCGCCAGGAGCTGCGGGTGGCTACACCTTC. Protein sequence: CASSASPGAAGGYTF.

This clonotype showed up many times. V usage is TRBV10-2 and J usage is TRBJ2-7, with TRBD1 matching 10 bases. This CDR3 has 16 amino acids. Trimming took 10 bases from V and 2 from J; bases not matched to a gene: 14. Germline V gene lookup returns CDR1 WSHSY and CDR2 SAAADI. In DNA form, the CDR3 reads TGCGCCACCCAATATACGACCGGGACAGGGGCCTACGAGCAGTACTTC. It yields the protein CATQYTTGTGAYEQYF.

The V gene is TRBV15, the J gene TRBJ2-3; TRBD2 matches at 9 bases. Per the germline V gene, CDR1 is LNHNV and CDR2 is YYDKDF (reference sequence). The V segment lost 1 base and the J segment 3 bases; nucleotides outside the gene matches: 5. The CDR3 is 16 amino acids. The CDR3 here is CATSRGLAGRTDTQYF. The DNA of the CDR3 is TGTGCCACCAGCAGAGGTCTAGCGGGACGGACAGATACGCAGTATTTT.

This clonotype was seen ten or more times. The J gene is TRBJ1-5, the V gene TRBV5-1; 7 bases fit TRBD1. V was clipped by 0 bases and J by 7 bases; unmatched bases: 10. The CDR3 loop spans 16 amino acids. Germline CDR1 reads SGHRS; CDR2 reads YFSETQ. CDR3 residues: CASSLAGTAEGQPQHF. CDR3 bases: TGCGCCAGCAGCTTGGCCGGGACAGCCGAGGGACAGCCCCAGCATTTT.

This clonotype has only a few counts. This rearrangement joins TRBV2 to TRBJ1-2, with D possibly being TRBD1 (6 bases). The V and J ends lost 9 bases and 8 bases respectively, with 22 bases between them. The CDR3 contains 14 residues. CDR1 SNHLY and CDR2 FYNNEI come from the germline V gene. CDR3 in DNA: TGTGCCAGTCTCATGGGTGAGACAGGCGACGGCTACACCTTC. Amino acids: CASLMGETGDGYTF.

In DNA form, the CDR3 reads TGTGCCAGTAGTATGACTTCGGGAAACACTGAAGCTTTCTTT. Translated, it gives CASSMTSGNTEAFF. The chain is built from TRBV19 and TRBJ1-1, with D unresolved. V was cut by 3 bases and J by 2 bases, with 10 bases left in between. Per germline, CDR1 LNHDA and CDR2 SQIVND (reference sequence). This CDR3 spans 14 amino acids.

This clonotype was recorded a few times. The chain combines TRBV20-1 with TRBJ2-7; maybe TRBD1 (6 bases). V lost 6 bases to trimming and J lost 1 base, with 19 bases between them. This CDR3 is 15 amino acids long. Germline V gives CDR1 DFQATT, CDR2 SNEGSKA (reference sequence). CDR3 DNA: TGCAGTGCCACGAAATCAGGGGCCCCGTCCTACGAGCAGTACTTC. It is translated as CSATKSGAPSYEQYF.

This clonotype was detected ten times or more. V gene TRBV5-1 combines with J gene TRBJ2-7; tentatively, D is TRBD1 or TRBD2 (6 bases each). This CDR3 spans 15 amino acids. Trimming pared 1 base from V and 2 bases from J, leaving 13 bases between. Germline CDR1 is SGHRS and CDR2 is YFSETQ. The CDR3 coding sequence is TGCGCCAGCAGCTTGCGGACAGCGGGCCCCTACGAGCAGTACTTC. It translates to CASSLRTAGPYEQYF.

The chain recombines TRBV19 with TRBJ1-2; no firm D call. The V gene lost 2 bases and the J gene lost 3 bases, with 7 bases spanning the gap. CDR3 length: 13 residues. Germline values: CDR1 LNHDA, CDR2 SQIVND (reference sequence). For the CDR3, the DNA is TGTGCCAGTAGTATACACGGCGACTATGGCTACACCTTC. Residues: CASSIHGDYGYTF.

The genes are TRBV19 and TRBJ1-6; D is unresolved. The CDR3 extends over 15 amino acids. V dropped 7 bases and J dropped 0 bases, with 10 bases sitting between them. Per germline, CDR1 LNHDA and CDR2 SQIVND (reference sequence). The CDR3 sequence: CASTIGYSYNSPLHF. The DNA for the CDR3 is TGTGCCAGTACCATTGGCTACTCCTATAATTCACCCCTCCACTTT.

In this sample, this clonotype turned up many times. The V gene is TRBV11-2, the J gene TRBJ2-1; tentatively, D is TRBD1 (5 bases). Germline V gene sequence: CDR1 SGHAT, CDR2 FQNNGV. The V and J ends lost 5 bases and 6 bases respectively, with 14 bases between them. The CDR3 runs 14 residues. CDR3 amino acids: CASSPLRGSNEQFF. The CDR3 DNA follows: TGTGCCAGCAGCCCCCTAAGGGGTTCCAATGAGCAGTTCTTC.

The J gene is TRBJ2-3, the V gene TRBV6-2 or TRBV6-3; TRBD1 aligns across 9 bases. CDR1 is MNHEY, CDR2 SVGEGT, per germline. The CDR3 runs to 16 residues. Trimming at V came to 4 bases and at J to 3 bases, leaving 8 bases not matched to a gene. The CDR3 region is CASSFPDRGWTDTQYF. The CDR3, as DNA: TGTGCCAGCAGTTTCCCGGACAGGGGCTGGACAGATACGCAGTATTTT.

The chain recombines TRBV10-3 with TRBJ1-2; D ambiguous. CDR1 is ENHRY and CDR2 is SYGVKD in the germline V gene. This CDR3 comprises 13 residues. Trimming shortened V by 2 bases and J by 7 bases, and 11 bases separated the two germline ends. The CDR3 region has the DNA TGTGCCATCAGTGAGGGGCAGGTCTCTGGCTACACCTTC. Translated, it gives CAISEGQVSGYTF.